This record looks at one T cell receptor beta chain sequence and its context. The data were taken from a study of control samples from healthy donors and cancer patients. Assay: immunoSEQ multiplex PCR; the TCRdb copy retains only in-frame clones and omits some. The sample yields about 190,000 clones, of which the top ten take up roughly 2%. The CDR3 loop spans 14 amino acids. V lost 4 bases, J lost 3 bases, and 13 bases lay in between. Germline assignment: CDR1 MDHEN and CDR2 SYDVKM. What was sequenced was blood. This clonotype was obtained from a woman under 40 in good health. This chain connects TRBV28 to TRBJ2-7; D is ambiguous. The CDR3 DNA reads TGTGCCAGCAGTTCCAGAGACTCCCGCTACGAGCAGTACTTC. It codes for CASSSRDSRYEQYF.